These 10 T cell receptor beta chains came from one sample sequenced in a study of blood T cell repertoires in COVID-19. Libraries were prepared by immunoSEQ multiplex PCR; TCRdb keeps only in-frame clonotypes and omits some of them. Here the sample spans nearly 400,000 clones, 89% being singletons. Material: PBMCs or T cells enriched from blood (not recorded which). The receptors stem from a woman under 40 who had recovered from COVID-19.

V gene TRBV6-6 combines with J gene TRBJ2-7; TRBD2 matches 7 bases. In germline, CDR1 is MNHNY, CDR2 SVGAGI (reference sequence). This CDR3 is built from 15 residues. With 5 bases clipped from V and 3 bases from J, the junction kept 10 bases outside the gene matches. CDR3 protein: CASSPSDREVYEQYF. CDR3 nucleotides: TGTGCCAGCAGTCCCTCTGACCGGGAGGTCTACGAGCAGTACTTC.

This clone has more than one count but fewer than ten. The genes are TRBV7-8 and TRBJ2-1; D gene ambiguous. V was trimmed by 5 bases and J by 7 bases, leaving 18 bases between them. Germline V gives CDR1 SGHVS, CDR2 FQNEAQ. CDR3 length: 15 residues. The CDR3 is CASSQSPIGQNEQFF. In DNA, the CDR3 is TGTGCCAGCAGCCAATCCCCCATTGGTCAGAATGAGCAGTTCTTC. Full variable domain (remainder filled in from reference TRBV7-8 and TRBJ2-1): GAGVSQSPRYKVAKRGQDVALRCDPISGHVSLFWYQQALGQGPEFLTYFQNEAQLDKSGLPSDRFFAERPEGSVSTLKIQRTQQEDSAVYLCASSQSPIGQNEQFFGPGTRLTVL.

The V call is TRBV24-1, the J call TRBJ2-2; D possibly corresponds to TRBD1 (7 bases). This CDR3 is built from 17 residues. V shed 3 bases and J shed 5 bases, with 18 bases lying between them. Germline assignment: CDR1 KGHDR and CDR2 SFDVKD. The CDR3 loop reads CATSDHPTGRKTGELFF. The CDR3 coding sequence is TGTGCCACCAGTGATCATCCGACAGGGAGGAAAACCGGGGAGCTGTTTTTT.

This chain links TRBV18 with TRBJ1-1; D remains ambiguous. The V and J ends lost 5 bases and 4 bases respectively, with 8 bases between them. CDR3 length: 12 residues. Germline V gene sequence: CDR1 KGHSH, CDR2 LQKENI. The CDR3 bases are TGTGCCAGCTCAGTTCGTATCACTGAAGCTTTCTTT. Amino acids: CASSVRITEAFF.

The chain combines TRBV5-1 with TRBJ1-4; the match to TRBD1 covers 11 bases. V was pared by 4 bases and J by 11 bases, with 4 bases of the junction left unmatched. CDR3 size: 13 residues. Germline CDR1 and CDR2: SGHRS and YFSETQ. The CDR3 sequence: CASSGTGGSKLFF. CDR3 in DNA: TGCGCCAGCAGCGGGACAGGGGGTAGTAAACTGTTTTTT.

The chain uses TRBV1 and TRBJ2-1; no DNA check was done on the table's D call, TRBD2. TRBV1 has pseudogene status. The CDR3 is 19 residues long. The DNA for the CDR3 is TGCACCAGCAGCCAAGTACCCGTCCGTCTAGCGGGGGGGCCCAATGAGCAGTTCTTC. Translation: CTSSQVPVRLAGGPNEQFF.

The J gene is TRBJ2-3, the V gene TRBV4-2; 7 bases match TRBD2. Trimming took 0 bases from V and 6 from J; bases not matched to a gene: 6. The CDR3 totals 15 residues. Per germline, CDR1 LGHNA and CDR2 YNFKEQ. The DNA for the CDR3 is TGTGCCAGCAGCCAAGATGGCCGGGGGGAGGATACGCAGTATTTT. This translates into CASSQDGRGEDTQYF.

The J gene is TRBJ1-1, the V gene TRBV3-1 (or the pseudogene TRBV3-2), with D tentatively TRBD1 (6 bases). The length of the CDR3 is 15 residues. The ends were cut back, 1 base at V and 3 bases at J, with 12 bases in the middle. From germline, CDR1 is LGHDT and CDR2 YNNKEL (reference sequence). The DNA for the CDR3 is TGTGCCAGCAGCCAAGGCGGACAGCCTTACACTGAAGCTTTCTTT. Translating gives CASSQGGQPYTEAFF.

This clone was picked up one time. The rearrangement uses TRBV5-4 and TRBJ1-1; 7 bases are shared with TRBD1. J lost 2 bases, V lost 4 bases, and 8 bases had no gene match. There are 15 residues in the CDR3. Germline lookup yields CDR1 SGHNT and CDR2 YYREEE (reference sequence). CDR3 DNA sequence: TGTGCCAGCAGCCCCGCTAGGGGGCCTAACACTGAAGCTTTCTTT. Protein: CASSPARGPNTEAFF. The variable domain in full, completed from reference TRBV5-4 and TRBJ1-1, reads ETGVTQSPTHLIKTRGQQVTLRCSSQSGHNTVSWYQQALGQGPQFIFQYYREEENGRGNFPPRFSGLQFPNYSSELNVNALELDDSALYLCASSPARGPNTEAFFGQGTRLTVV.

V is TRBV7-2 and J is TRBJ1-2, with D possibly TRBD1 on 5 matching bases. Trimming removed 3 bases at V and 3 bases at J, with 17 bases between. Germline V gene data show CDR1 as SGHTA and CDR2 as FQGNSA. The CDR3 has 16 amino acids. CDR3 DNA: TGTGCCAGCAGCTTGCCTTGGGGCACCGCGGACTATGGCTACACCTTC. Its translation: CASSLPWGTADYGYTF.